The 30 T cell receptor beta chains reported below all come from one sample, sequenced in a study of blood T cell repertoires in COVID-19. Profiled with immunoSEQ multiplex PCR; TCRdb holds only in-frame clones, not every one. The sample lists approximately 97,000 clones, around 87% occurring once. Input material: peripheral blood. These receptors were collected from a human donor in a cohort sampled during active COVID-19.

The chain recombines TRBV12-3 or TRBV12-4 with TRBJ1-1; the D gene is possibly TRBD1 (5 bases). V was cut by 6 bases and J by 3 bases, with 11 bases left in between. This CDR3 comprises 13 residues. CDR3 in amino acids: CASRPDIDTEAFF. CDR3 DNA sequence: TGTGCCAGCAGACCGGACATTGACACTGAAGCTTTCTTT.

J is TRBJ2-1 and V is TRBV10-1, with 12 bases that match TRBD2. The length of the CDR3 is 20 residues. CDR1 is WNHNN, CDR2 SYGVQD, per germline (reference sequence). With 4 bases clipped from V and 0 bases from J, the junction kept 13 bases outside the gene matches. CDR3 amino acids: CASSAPMSSGRVSSYNEQFF. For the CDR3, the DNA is TGCGCCAGCAGTGCTCCAATGTCTAGCGGGAGGGTGAGCTCCTACAATGAGCAGTTCTTC.

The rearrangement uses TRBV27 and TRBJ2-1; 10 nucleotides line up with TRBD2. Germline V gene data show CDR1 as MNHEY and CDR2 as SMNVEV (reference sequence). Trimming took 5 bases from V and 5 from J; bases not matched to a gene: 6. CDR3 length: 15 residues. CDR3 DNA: TGTGCCAGCAGTCCCCGACTAGCGGGTGACAATGAGCAGTTCTTC. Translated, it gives CASSPRLAGDNEQFF.

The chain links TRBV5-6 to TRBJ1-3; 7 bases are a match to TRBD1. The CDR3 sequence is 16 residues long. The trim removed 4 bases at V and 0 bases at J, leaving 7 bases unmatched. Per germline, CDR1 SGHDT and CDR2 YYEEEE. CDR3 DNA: TGTGCCAGCAGCCAGATCGACAGGGACTCTGGAAACACCATATATTTT. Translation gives CASSQIDRDSGNTIYF.

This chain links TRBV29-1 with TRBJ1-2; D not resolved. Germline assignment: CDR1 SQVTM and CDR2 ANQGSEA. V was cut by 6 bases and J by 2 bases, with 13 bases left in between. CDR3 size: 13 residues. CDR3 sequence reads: CSVGGSVNYGYTF. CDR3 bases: TGCAGCGTAGGAGGGAGTGTAAACTATGGCTACACCTTC.

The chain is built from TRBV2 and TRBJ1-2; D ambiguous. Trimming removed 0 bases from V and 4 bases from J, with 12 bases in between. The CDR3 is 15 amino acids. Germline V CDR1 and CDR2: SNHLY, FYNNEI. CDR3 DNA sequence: TGTGCCAGCAGTGAAGCGCGGGGTCTGGGCTATGGCTACACCTTC. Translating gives CASSEARGLGYGYTF.

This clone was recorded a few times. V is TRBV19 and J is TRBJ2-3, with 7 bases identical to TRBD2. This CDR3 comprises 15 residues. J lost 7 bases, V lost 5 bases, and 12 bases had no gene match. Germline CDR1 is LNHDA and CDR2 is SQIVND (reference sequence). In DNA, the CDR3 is TGTGCCAGTAGTCTTCCGGGACTACTTCATCATACGCAGTATTTT. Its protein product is CASSLPGLLHHTQYF.

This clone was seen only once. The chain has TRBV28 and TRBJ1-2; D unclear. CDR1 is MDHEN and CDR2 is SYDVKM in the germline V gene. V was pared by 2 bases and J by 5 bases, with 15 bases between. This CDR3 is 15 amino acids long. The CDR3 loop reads CASSLEGSRRYGYTF. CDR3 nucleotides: TGTGCCAGCAGTTTAGAGGGCTCTCGACGATATGGCTACACCTTC.

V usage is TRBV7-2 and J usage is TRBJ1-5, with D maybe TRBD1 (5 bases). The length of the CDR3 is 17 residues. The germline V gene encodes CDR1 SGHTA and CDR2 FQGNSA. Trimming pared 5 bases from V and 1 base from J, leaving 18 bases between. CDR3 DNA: TGTGCCAGCAGCCTCCAGCCGGGACTTTCGAGCAATCAGCCCCAGCATTTT. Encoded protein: CASSLQPGLSSNQPQHF.

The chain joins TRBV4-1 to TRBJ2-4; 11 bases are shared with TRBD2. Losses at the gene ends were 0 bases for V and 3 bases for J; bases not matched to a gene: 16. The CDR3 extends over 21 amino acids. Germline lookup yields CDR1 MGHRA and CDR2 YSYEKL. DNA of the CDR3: TGCGCCAGCAGCCAAGATCGTAGCGGGAGGGCCGGTGGGGTAGACAAAAACATTCAGTACTTC. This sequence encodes CASSQDRSGRAGGVDKNIQYF.

The CDR3 DNA is TGTGCCAGCATCCGGGAGGGTTCACCCCTCCACTTT. Encoded protein: CASIREGSPLHF. The V and J genes are TRBV12-3 or TRBV12-4 and TRBJ1-6; D gene ambiguous. V lost 7 bases and J 9 bases, leaving 10 bases between the germline ends. This CDR3 contains 12 residues.

The DNA of the CDR3 is TGTGCCACCAGTGACCCCGGGACAGGGGAAGCTTTCTTT. This translates into CATSDPGTGEAFF. The chain recombines TRBV24-1 with TRBJ1-1; 9 bases fit TRBD1. The CDR3 has 13 residues. Germline V gives CDR1 KGHDR, CDR2 SFDVKD. Unmatched junction bases numbered 4, after V lost 4 bases and J lost 8 bases.

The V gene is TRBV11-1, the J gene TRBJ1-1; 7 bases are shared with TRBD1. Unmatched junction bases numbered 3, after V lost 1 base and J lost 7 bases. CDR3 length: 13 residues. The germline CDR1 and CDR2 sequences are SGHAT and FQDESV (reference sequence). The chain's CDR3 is CASSLGQGGEAFF. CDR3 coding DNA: TGTGCCAGCAGCTTAGGACAGGGCGGTGAAGCTTTCTTT.

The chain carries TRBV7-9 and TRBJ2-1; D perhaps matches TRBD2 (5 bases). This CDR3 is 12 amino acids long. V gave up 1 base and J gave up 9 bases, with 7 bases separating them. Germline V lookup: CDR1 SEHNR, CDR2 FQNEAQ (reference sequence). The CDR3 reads CASSLGGREQFF. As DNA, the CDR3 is TGTGCCAGCAGCTTAGGAGGGCGTGAGCAGTTCTTC.

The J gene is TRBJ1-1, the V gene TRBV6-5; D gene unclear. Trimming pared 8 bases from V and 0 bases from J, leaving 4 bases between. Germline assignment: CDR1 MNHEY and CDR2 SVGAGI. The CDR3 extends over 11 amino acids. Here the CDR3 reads CASRMNTEAFF. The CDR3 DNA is TGTGCCAGCCGTATGAACACTGAAGCTTTCTTT.

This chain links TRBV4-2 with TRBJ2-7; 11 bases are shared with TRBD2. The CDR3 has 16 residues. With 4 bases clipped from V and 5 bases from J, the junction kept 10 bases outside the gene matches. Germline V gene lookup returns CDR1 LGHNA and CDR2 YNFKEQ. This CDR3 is CASSPHLAGGPNEQYF. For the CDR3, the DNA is TGTGCCAGCAGCCCTCACTTAGCGGGAGGGCCCAACGAGCAGTACTTC.

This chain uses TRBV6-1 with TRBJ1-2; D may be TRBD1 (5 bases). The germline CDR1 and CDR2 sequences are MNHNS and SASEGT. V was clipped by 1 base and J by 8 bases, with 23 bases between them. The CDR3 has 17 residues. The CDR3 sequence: CASSEGGSRASFGGYTF. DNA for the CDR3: TGTGCCAGCAGTGAAGGAGGTTCCAGGGCCTCTTTCGGGGGCTACACCTTC.

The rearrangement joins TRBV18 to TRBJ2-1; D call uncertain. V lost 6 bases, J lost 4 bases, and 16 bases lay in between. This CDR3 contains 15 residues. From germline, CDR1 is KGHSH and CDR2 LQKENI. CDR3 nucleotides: TGTGCCAGCTCGTCCAGGTCAACGTCTTACAATGAGCAGTTCTTC. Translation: CASSSRSTSYNEQFF.

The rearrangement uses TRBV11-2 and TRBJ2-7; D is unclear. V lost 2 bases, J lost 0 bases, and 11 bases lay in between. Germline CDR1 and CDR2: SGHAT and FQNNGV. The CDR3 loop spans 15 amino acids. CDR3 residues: CASSLRTESSYEQYF. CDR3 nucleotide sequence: TGTGCCAGCAGCTTACGCACGGAGAGCTCCTACGAGCAGTACTTC.

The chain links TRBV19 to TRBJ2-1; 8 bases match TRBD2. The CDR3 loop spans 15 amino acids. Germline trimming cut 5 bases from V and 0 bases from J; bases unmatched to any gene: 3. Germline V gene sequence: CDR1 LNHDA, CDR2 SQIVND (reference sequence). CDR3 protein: CASSQLAVSYNEQFF. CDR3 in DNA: TGTGCCAGTAGTCAACTAGCGGTCTCCTACAATGAGCAGTTCTTC.

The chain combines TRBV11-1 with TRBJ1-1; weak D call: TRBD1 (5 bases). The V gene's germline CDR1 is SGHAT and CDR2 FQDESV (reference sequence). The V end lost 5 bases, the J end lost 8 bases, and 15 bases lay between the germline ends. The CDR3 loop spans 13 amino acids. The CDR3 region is CASSPLRGEEAFF. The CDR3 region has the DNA TGTGCCAGCAGCCCACTCCGGGGGGAGGAAGCTTTCTTT. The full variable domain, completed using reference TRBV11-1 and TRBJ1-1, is EAEVAQSPRYKITEKSQAVAFWCDPISGHATLYWYRQILGQGPELLVQFQDESVVDDSQLPKDRFSAERLKGVDSTLKIQPAELGDSAMYLCASSPLRGEEAFFGQGTRLTVV.

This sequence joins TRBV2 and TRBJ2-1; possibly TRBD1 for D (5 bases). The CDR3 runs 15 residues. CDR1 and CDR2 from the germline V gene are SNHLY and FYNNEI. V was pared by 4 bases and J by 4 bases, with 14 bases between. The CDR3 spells CASSATGVGYNEQFF. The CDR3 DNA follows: TGTGCCAGCAGTGCCACAGGAGTTGGTTACAATGAGCAGTTCTTC.

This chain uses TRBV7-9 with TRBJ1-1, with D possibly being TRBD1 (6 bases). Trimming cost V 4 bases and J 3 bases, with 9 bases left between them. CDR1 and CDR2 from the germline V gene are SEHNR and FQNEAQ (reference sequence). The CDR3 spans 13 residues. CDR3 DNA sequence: TGTGCCAGCAGCTCCGGACAGCACACTGAAGCTTTCTTT. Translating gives CASSSGQHTEAFF.

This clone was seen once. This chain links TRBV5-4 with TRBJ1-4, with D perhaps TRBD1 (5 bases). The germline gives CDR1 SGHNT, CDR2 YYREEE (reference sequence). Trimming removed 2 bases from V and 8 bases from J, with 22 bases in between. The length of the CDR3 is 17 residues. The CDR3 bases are TGTGCCAGCAGCTTAGGCGGGACGGCAGATGGGAGGGAAAAACTGTTTTTT. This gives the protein CASSLGGTADGREKLFF.

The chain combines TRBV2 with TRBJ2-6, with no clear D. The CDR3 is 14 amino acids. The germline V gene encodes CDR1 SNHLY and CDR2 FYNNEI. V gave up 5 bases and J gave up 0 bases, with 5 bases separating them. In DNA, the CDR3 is TGTGCCAGCAGTACAATCTCTGGGGCCAACGTCCTGACTTTC. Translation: CASSTISGANVLTF.

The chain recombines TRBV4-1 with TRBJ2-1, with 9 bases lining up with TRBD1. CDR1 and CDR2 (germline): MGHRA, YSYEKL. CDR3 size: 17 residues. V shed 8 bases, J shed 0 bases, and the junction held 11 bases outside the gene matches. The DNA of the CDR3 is TGCGCCAGCGGCGATTACCGGGACAGGGTCTCCTACAATGAGCAGTTCTTC. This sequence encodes CASGDYRDRVSYNEQFF.

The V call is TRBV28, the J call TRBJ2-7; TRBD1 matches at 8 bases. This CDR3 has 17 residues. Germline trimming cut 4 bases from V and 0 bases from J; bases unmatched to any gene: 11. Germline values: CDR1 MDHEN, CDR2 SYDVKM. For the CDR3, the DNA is TGTGCCAGCAGTTCCCGGGACAGGTTATTAATCTCCTACGAGCAGTACTTC. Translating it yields CASSSRDRLLISYEQYF.

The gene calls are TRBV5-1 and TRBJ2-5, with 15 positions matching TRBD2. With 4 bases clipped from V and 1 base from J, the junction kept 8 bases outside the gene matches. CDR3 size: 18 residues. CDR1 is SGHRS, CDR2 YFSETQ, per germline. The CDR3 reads CASSNGLAGGRVQETQYF. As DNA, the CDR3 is TGCGCCAGCAGCAACGGACTAGCGGGAGGGAGAGTCCAAGAGACCCAGTACTTC.

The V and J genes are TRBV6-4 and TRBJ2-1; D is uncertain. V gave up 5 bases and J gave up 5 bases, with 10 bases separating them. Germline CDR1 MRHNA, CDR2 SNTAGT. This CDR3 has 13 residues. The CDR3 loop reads CASSPGPDNEQFF. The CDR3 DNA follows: TGTGCCAGCAGTCCTGGGCCGGACAATGAGCAGTTCTTC.

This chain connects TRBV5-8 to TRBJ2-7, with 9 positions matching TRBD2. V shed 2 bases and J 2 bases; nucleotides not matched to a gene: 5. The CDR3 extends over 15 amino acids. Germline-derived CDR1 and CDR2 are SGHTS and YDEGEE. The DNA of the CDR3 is TGTGCCAGCAGCTTCACAGCGGGAGGACCCTACGAGCAGTACTTC. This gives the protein CASSFTAGGPYEQYF. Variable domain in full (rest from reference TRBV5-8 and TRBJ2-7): EAGVTQSPTHLIKTRGQQATLRCSPISGHTSVYWYQQALGLGLQFLLWYDEGEERNRGNFPPRFSGRQFPNYSSELNVNALELEDSALYLCASSFTAGGPYEQYFGPGTRLTVT.